This is a list of T cell receptor beta chains from one sample in a study of T cells in Graves' hyperthyroidism and ophthalmopathy. TCRdb ran MiXCR on the multiplex PCR reads and lists one entry per CDR3 protein. The sample yields 500,000 or so distinct CDR3 sequences, about 15% seen once. The sample was blood. The source is a woman younger than 30 with Graves' ophthalmopathy. Each CDR3 is given with its conserved first and last residue. D genes are given only for firm matches. Expanded clones are given a class, and other clones once, few, many or no size at all.

j_call | d_call | clone_size | v_call | cdr3_nt | cdr3_aa
TRBJ1-2 | TRBD1 | many | TRBV7-2 | TGTGCCAGCAGCTTACCTCCGGGACAGGCCTATGGCTACACCTTC | CASSLPPGQAYGYTF
TRBJ1-1 | NA | NA | TRBV4-2 | TGTGCCAGCAGCCAAGTGTCGAAAGGGGAGACTGAAGCTTTCTTT | CASSQVSKGETEAFF
TRBJ1-3 | TRBD1 | few | TRBV12-3/TRBV12-4 | TGTGCCAGCAGGGAGACAGGGGGCCTTGGAAACACCATATATTTT | CASRETGGLGNTIYF
TRBJ2-3 | NA | many | TRBV11-2 | TGTGCCAGCAGCTTAGGGCGGACTTCGTCTAGCACAGATACGCAGTATTTT | CASSLGRTSSSTDTQYF
TRBJ2-4 | TRBD1 | many | TRBV28 | TGTGCCAGCAGTCACAAGCCCGGACAGGGGGACATTCAGTACTTC | CASSHKPGQGDIQYF
TRBJ1-5 | TRBD1 | NA | TRBV19 | TGTGCCAGTAGTACCGGGACAGCCGCAAATCAGCCCCAGCATTTT | CASSTGTAANQPQHF
TRBJ2-2 | TRBD2 | many | TRBV11-1 | TGTGCCAGCAGCTTAAGGAACGGGCTAGCGGGACTCACCGGGGAGCTGTTTTTT | CASSLRNGLAGLTGELFF
TRBJ1-1 | NA | few | TRBV6-1 | TGTGCCAGCACCCCATCCGGGGGTGACACTGAAGCTTTCTTT | CASTPSGGDTEAFF
TRBJ2-1 | TRBD2 | NA | TRBV19 | TGTGCCAGTAATGTAAGACTAGCCCCCTACAATGAGCAGTTCTTC | CASNVRLAPYNEQFF
TRBJ2-1 | NA | many | TRBV30 | TGTGCCTGGAGTGTTAAGCCCTCCTACAATGAGCAGTTCTTC | CAWSVKPSYNEQFF
TRBJ2-1 | TRBD2 | many | TRBV3-1 | TGTGCCAGCAGCCCACCAGCGGGAGGTGAGCAGTTCTTC | CASSPPAGGEQFF
TRBJ2-2 | TRBD2 | NA | TRBV6-2/TRBV6-3 | TGTGCCAGCAGTGGGACTAGCGGGGGACTTAACACCGGGGAGCTGTTTTTT | CASSGTSGGLNTGELFF
TRBJ2-1 | TRBD2 | many | TRBV5-1 | TGCGCCAGCAGCCATCAGCCTACTAGCGGGAGGGGGTACAATGAGCAGTTCTTC | CASSHQPTSGRGYNEQFF
TRBJ2-1 | NA | many | TRBV11-2 | TGTGCCAGCAGGATCCGGGACGGATCCAATGAGCAGTTCTTC | CASRIRDGSNEQFF
TRBJ1-2 | NA | few | TRBV24-1 | TGTGCCACCAGTGAAGCGACAGGTGGCGGCTACACCTTC | CATSEATGGGYTF
TRBJ2-1 | TRBD2 | many | TRBV7-9 | TGTGCCAGCAGCCCCTTAAAACCGGGACTAGCGGGTGCCAGCTCCTACAATGAGCAGTTCTTC | CASSPLKPGLAGASSYNEQFF
TRBJ2-7 | NA | NA | TRBV25-1 | TGTGCCAGCAGTGAAGGACAGTTCGGCGGGCAGTACTTC | CASSEGQFGGQYF
TRBJ1-4 | NA | NA | TRBV2 | TGTGCCAGCTCACCACTATACCAGGGTGGTATAGAAGCAACTAATGAAAAACTGTTTTTT | CASSPLYQGGIEATNEKLFF
TRBJ2-1 | TRBD2 | NA | TRBV9 | TGTGCCAGCAGCGGACTAGCGCGCACCTACAATGAGCAGTTCTTC | CASSGLARTYNEQFF
TRBJ1-2 | NA | many | TRBV11-2 | TGTGCCAGCAGCTTAGATCCCGGCAGTTATGGCTACACCTTC | CASSLDPGSYGYTF
TRBJ1-2 | NA | NA | TRBV5-4 | TGTGCCAGCAGCTTGCCGGGAGCTTCAAACTATGGCTACACCTTC | CASSLPGASNYGYTF
TRBJ2-3 | NA | many | TRBV27 | TGTGCCAGCTACGGGACACAAGGGGCAGATACGCAGTATTTT | CASYGTQGADTQYF
TRBJ2-7 | NA | many | TRBV6-5 | TGTGCCAGCAGTTATCGATGGCAGGGGAACTACGAGCAGTACTTC | CASSYRWQGNYEQYF
TRBJ2-1 | TRBD1 | many | TRBV20-1 | TGCAGTGCTTCAGGGGGCCTTAGCTCCTACAATGAGCAGTTCTTC | CSASGGLSSYNEQFF
TRBJ2-7 | NA | NA | TRBV28 | TGTGCCAGTCGTCACCTTCCCGGGGAGCAGTACTTC | CASRHLPGEQYF
TRBJ2-5 | TRBD2 | NA | TRBV20-1 | TGCAGTGCTAGTTCAAGCGGGGGGCAAGAGACCCAGTACTTC | CSASSSGGQETQYF
TRBJ1-1 | NA | many | TRBV20-1 | TGCAGTGCTAGAGGACTGAACACTGAAGCTTTCTTT | CSARGLNTEAFF
TRBJ1-6 | TRBD1 | NA | TRBV6-1 | TGTGCCAGCAGCCCCGACAGGGGGCGCGGAAATTCACCCCTCCACTTT | CASSPDRGRGNSPLHF
TRBJ1-3 | TRBD1 | NA | TRBV4-1 | TGCGCCAGCAGCCAAGATCGGGACAGGACAGGGCGAAACACCATATATTTT | CASSQDRDRTGRNTIYF
TRBJ2-7 | NA | NA | TRBV12-3/TRBV12-4 | TGTGCCGGCAGCTCCTTTCGAGGGGCGCAGCCCGAGCAGTACTTC | CAGSSFRGAQPEQYF
TRBJ1-2 | NA | many | TRBV7-2 | TGTGCCAGCAGCTTAGCGAAGGGTAACCTCAACTATGGCTACACCTTC | CASSLAKGNLNYGYTF
TRBJ1-6 | NA | many | TRBV11-2 | TGTGCCAGCAGCCCGCCCGGGAATTCACCCCTCCACTTT | CASSPPGNSPLHF
TRBJ2-3 | NA | many | TRBV5-6 | TGTGCCAGCAGCTTGGCCACCTACCGGGGGCAGGATACGCAGTATTTT | CASSLATYRGQDTQYF
TRBJ1-6 | NA | NA | TRBV3-1 | TGTGCCAGCAGCCAAGATTATATCTCCTATAATTCACCCCTCCACTTT | CASSQDYISYNSPLHF
TRBJ2-4 | TRBD1 | many | TRBV12-3/TRBV12-4 | TGTGCCAGCAGCCTAACAGGGGCTGACATTCAGTACTTC | CASSLTGADIQYF
TRBJ1-5 | NA | NA | TRBV30 | TGTGCCTGGAGTCTCGGGGGTACGGGCAATCAGCCCCAGCATTTT | CAWSLGGTGNQPQHF
TRBJ1-4 | NA | few | TRBV30 | TGTGCCTGGAGCTATACAGGGTATGAAAAACTGTTTTTT | CAWSYTGYEKLFF
TRBJ1-4 | NA | many | TRBV7-9 | TGTGCCAGCAGCTTCGGGCCAAGGGGCGAAAAACTGTTTTTT | CASSFGPRGEKLFF
TRBJ2-5 | TRBD2 | few | TRBV20-1 | TGCAGTGCGGAACCTAGCGGGAGTTCGACGCACCAAGAGACCCAGTACTTC | CSAEPSGSSTHQETQYF
TRBJ2-1 | NA | once | TRBV29-1 | TGCAGCGTTGCGCAGAGCTCCTACAATGGGCAGTTCTTC | CSVAQSSYNGQFF
TRBJ2-1 | NA | many | TRBV27 | TGTGCCAGCAGGAGAAGCTCCTACAATGAGCAGTTCTTC | CASRRSSYNEQFF
TRBJ2-7 | TRBD2 | many | TRBV20-1 | TGCAGTGCTAGTCCTTCCTTAGCGGGAGGATACGAGCAGTACTTC | CSASPSLAGGYEQYF